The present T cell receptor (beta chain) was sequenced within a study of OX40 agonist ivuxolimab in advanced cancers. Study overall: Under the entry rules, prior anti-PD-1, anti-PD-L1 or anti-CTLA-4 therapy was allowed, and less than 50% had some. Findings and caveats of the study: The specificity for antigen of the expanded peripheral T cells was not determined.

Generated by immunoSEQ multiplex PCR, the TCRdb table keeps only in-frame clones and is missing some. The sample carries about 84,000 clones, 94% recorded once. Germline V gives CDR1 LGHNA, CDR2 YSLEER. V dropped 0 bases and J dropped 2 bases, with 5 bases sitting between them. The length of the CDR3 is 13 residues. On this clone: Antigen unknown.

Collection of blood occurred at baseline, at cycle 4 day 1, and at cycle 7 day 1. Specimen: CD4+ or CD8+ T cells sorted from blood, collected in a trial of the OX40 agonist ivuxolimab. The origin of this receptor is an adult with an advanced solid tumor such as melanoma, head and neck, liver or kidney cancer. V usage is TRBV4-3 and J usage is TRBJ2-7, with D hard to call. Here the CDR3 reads CASSQDPTYEQYF. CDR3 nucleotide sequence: TGCGCCAGCAGCCAAGATCCCACCTACGAGCAGTACTTC.